Detailed here is one T cell receptor (beta chain). The sample belongs to a study of blood T cell repertoires in COVID-19. Study as a whole: Acute and convalescent COVID-19 samples came from the United States, Italy and Spain. Nucleic acid was either cDNA or gDNA, and it came from T cells, B-cell-depleted T cells, or PBMCs.

Trimming shortened V by 1 base and J by 9 bases, and 10 bases separated the two germline ends. CDR1 and CDR2 from the germline V gene are MDHEN and SYDVKM. The CDR3 spans 12 residues. In the study's own analysis: Cell counts per sample came from amplifying reference gene primers. The repertoire was sequenced with immunoSEQ multiplex PCR; TCRdb's copy has only in-frame clones and lacks some. V and J calls and clone size come straight from that table; D and trimming were deduced from the DNA. The sample comprises roughly 200,000 clones, 80% to 90% of which are singletons, and approximately 10% rests with the top ten.

Input material: peripheral blood. The chain links TRBV28 to TRBJ2-7; no reliable D call. This TCR derives from a human donor with active or convalescent COVID-19. The donor label of this sample is uncertain. The DNA of the CDR3 is TGTGCCAGCAGTTTATTCCCGACGGGGCAGTACTTC. Translation: CASSLFPTGQYF.